One sample yielded the 24 T cell receptor beta chains listed below, sequenced in a study of T cells in Graves' hyperthyroidism and ophthalmopathy. What was amplified from RNA transcripts were TCR beta CDR3 regions. HTBI primers were employed in a first-round RT-PCR of the TCR CDR3. TCRdb reprocessed the multiplex PCR reads with MiXCR, giving one entry per CDR3 protein. The sample has roughly 500,000 distinct CDR3 sequences; approximately 24% are singletons. The sequencing sample was made of blood. The receptor set was obtained from a young woman with Graves' ophthalmopathy.

This clonotype was seen many times. CDR3 residues: CSARPFNQPQHF. Here the CDR3 DNA reads TGCAGTGCTAGACCTTTTAATCAGCCCCAGCATTTT. The rearrangement joins TRBV20-1 to TRBJ1-5; no clear D. Germline loops: CDR1 DFQATT, CDR2 SNEGSKA (reference sequence). V gave up 2 bases and J gave up 4 bases, with 6 bases separating them. This CDR3 region has 12 residues.

To note about this clonotype: Possible read error: a much larger clone is one base away. The chain joins TRBV4-3 to TRBJ2-7; D remains ambiguous. The CDR3 spans 18 residues. In germline, CDR1 is LGHNA, CDR2 YSLEER. The V end was cut by 0 bases, the J end by 4 bases, with 22 bases between. In DNA form, the CDR3 reads TGCGCCAGCAGCCAAGATCACAGCATTGGTACCCCTATATACGAGCAGTACTTC. Protein: CASSQDHSIGTPIYEQYF.

This clonotype has just a few counts. The V gene is TRBV4-2, the J gene TRBJ2-7; possibly TRBD2 for D (5 bases). The V gene lost 6 bases and the J gene lost 1 base, with 13 bases spanning the gap. Germline V gene sequence: CDR1 LGHNA, CDR2 YNFKEQ. The CDR3 totals 14 residues. CDR3 in amino acids: CASRPLIASYEQYF. The CDR3, as DNA: TGTGCCAGCAGACCTCTAATAGCGTCCTACGAGCAGTACTTC.

A note on this clonotype: The CDR3 end shows no conserved phenylalanine or tryptophan, and so a read error is likely. It is unclear where the CDR3 begins or ends on the DNA, so no DNA is shown, and the CDR3 is as TCRdb lists it. The rearrangement links TRBV2 to TRBJ1-2; the table's D gene call, TRBD1, was not cross checked with the DNA. CDR1 SNHLY and CDR2 FYNNEI come from the germline V gene. The CDR3 has 14 amino acids, counting both end residues. The CDR3: CASQGAEGDYGYTV.

This clonotype occurred a few times. The chain joins TRBV6-5 to TRBJ2-7; TRBD2 is a possible D gene (5 bases). CDR1 and CDR2 (germline): MNHEY, SVGAGI. The CDR3 runs to 15 residues. V lost 3 bases and J 1 base, leaving 13 bases between the germline ends. CDR3 DNA: TGTGCCAGCAGTTATTCCGGACTGGCGTCCTACGAGCAGTACTTC. Translated: CASSYSGLASYEQYF.

As concerns this clonotype: One junction end disagrees with the germline gene, perhaps due to a read error. The rearrangement uses TRBV12-3 or TRBV12-4 and TRBJ1-5; D unresolved. The CDR3 sequence is 14 residues long. CDR3 in amino acids: CASSHTANNQPQHF. The CDR3 region has the DNA TGTGCCAGCAGCCATACAGCGAACAATCAGCCTCAGCATTTT.

Ten or more counts support this clonotype. V gene TRBV5-1 combines with J gene TRBJ1-1; 9 bases line up with TRBD1. The CDR3 contains 14 residues. V was pared by 3 bases and J by 1 base, with 1 base of the junction left unmatched. Germline V gene sequence: CDR1 SGHRS, CDR2 YFSETQ. The CDR3 DNA reads TGCGCCAGCAGCTGGGGACAGGGGAACACTGAAGCTTTCTTT. Its translation: CASSWGQGNTEAFF.

This clonotype was seen at least ten times. This chain links TRBV30 with TRBJ1-3, with D perhaps TRBD1 (6 bases). Trimming removed 4 bases from V and 0 bases from J, with 10 bases in between. The CDR3 has 14 amino acids. Per germline, CDR1 GTSNPN and CDR2 SVGIG (reference sequence). The DNA of the CDR3 is TGTGCCTGGACCGGGACATTCTCTGGAAACACCATATATTTT. This codes for CAWTGTFSGNTIYF.

The table lists this clonotype with a few counts. The chain's CDR3 is CATSGLTSGTGRGQPQHF. CDR3 nucleotides: TGTGCCACCAGCGGGTTGACCTCCGGGACCGGGAGGGGTCAGCCCCAGCATTTT. The rearrangement uses TRBV15 and TRBJ1-5; possible D gene TRBD1, 5 bases. The CDR3 consists of 18 residues. Germline V gene sequence: CDR1 LNHNV, CDR2 YYDKDF (reference sequence). V was pared by 5 bases and J by 6 bases, with 26 bases between.

In its sample, this clonotype was seen many times. The chain couples TRBV12-3 or TRBV12-4 to TRBJ2-3; 10 nucleotides line up with TRBD2. The CDR3 covers 15 residues. V lost 7 bases, J lost 1 base, and 5 bases stayed unmatched. CDR3 amino acids: CASTNLAGGTDTQYF. The CDR3 DNA is TGTGCCAGCACCAACCTAGCGGGGGGCACAGATACGCAGTATTTT.

The V and J genes are TRBV27 and TRBJ2-3, with D tentatively TRBD1 (5 bases). The V gene lost 2 bases and the J gene lost 3 bases, with 9 bases spanning the gap. This CDR3 has 14 residues. Germline V CDR1 and CDR2: MNHEY, SMNVEV (reference sequence). The CDR3 is CASSLIQGTDTQYF. The CDR3 DNA sequence: TGTGCCAGCAGTTTAATTCAGGGTACAGATACGCAGTATTTT.

The count of this clonotype is one. The rearrangement links TRBV6-2 or TRBV6-3 to TRBJ2-5; a weak D match, TRBD1 (6 bases). Germline CDR1 reads MNHEY; CDR2 reads SVGEGT. V lost 5 bases and J lost 1, with 17 bases in between. There are 16 residues in the CDR3. CDR3 region: CASSLPGQLSQETQYF. CDR3 DNA sequence: TGTGCCAGCAGTCTACCCGGACAGCTTTCCCAAGAGACCCAGTACTTC.

The rearrangement links TRBV7-6 to TRBJ1-3, with D perhaps TRBD1 (6 bases). The V and J ends lost 5 bases and 2 bases respectively, with 10 bases between them. The CDR3 length is 14 residues. Germline values: CDR1 SGHVS, CDR2 FNYEAQ. This CDR3 is CASSPGQPGNTIYF. The CDR3 coding sequence is TGTGCCAGCAGCCCTGGACAGCCTGGAAACACCATATATTTT.

This clonotype was counted ten times or more. V usage is TRBV15 and J usage is TRBJ2-5; 8 bases are shared with TRBD2. Germline CDR1 is LNHNV and CDR2 is YYDKDF (reference sequence). After removal of 5 bases from V and 5 bases from J, the junction contained 10 bases not matched to a gene. This CDR3 comprises 15 residues. The CDR3, as DNA: TGTGCCACCAGCTTCACACGGGGGGGTCGTGAGACCCAGTACTTC. Its protein product is CATSFTRGGRETQYF.

Ten or more counts support this clonotype. The chain couples TRBV7-2 to TRBJ2-7; TRBD1 matches at 7 bases. This CDR3 has 14 residues. Germline CDR1 reads SGHTA; CDR2 reads FQGNSA. Unmatched junction bases numbered 6, after V lost 5 bases and J lost 2 bases. The DNA of the CDR3 is TGTGCCAGCAGCACCCGACAGGGTGCCTACGAGCAGTACTTC. Protein: CASSTRQGAYEQYF.

The chain couples TRBV12-3 or TRBV12-4 to TRBJ2-7; 8 bases fit TRBD2. After removal of 6 bases from V and 2 bases from J, the junction contained 6 bases not matched to a gene. This CDR3 comprises 14 residues. The CDR3 spells CASSQRGSTYEQYF. As DNA, the CDR3 is TGTGCCAGCAGCCAGCGGGGGTCAACCTACGAGCAGTACTTC.

This clonotype was found many times. The chain couples TRBV6-1 to TRBJ1-3; 7 nucleotides agree with TRBD1. With 6 bases clipped from V and 0 bases from J, the junction kept 5 bases outside the gene matches. This CDR3 contains 15 residues. Germline assignment: CDR1 MNHNS and CDR2 SASEGT. The DNA of the CDR3 is TGTGCCAGCAGCCTGGACAGGCGCTCTGGAAACACCATATATTTT. It encodes CASSLDRRSGNTIYF.

This clonotype has a count of ten or more. The chain has TRBV12-3 or TRBV12-4 and TRBJ2-7; D is perhaps TRBD1 (5 bases). This CDR3 is 15 amino acids long. Trimming removed 2 bases from V and 5 bases from J, with 16 bases in between. The DNA of the CDR3 is TGTGCCAGCAGTTTATCCCTTCAGGGTTCGGACGAGCAGTACTTC. This codes for CASSLSLQGSDEQYF.

This clonotype came up many times. The rearrangement uses TRBV7-2 and TRBJ2-5; 7 nucleotides line up with TRBD1. CDR1 is SGHTA and CDR2 is FQGNSA in the germline V gene. The CDR3 has 16 residues. The V gene end was trimmed by 2 bases and the J gene end by 4 bases; junction bases not matched to a gene: 10. The CDR3 here is CASSLLQGFEGETQYF. The CDR3 DNA reads as TGTGCCAGCAGCTTATTACAGGGGTTCGAGGGAGAGACCCAGTACTTC.

This clonotype showed up many times. The junction shows a germline mismatch at one end, possibly a read error. The rearrangement uses TRBV29-1 and TRBJ1-2; D is unresolved. The CDR3 contains 11 residues. Germline V lookup: CDR1 SQVTM, CDR2 ANQGSEA. CDR3 loop: CSAEENYGYTF. CDR3 DNA sequence: TGTTCGGCGGAGGAAAACTATGGCTACACCTTC.

This clonotype was recorded a few times. The chain couples TRBV30 to TRBJ2-7; possibly TRBD1 for D (5 bases). The V and J ends lost 8 bases and 0 bases respectively, with 11 bases between them. Germline V gene lookup returns CDR1 GTSNPN and CDR2 SVGIG (reference sequence). The CDR3 contains 12 residues. The CDR3 spells CAIHRSSYEQYF. The CDR3 DNA reads TGTGCCATACACAGGAGCTCCTACGAGCAGTACTTC.

This clonotype came up many times. The chain is built from TRBV20-1 and TRBJ1-1; no clear D. With 6 bases removed from V and 0 bases from J, the gap between germline ends came to 8 bases. This CDR3 comprises 12 residues. Germline V gene sequence: CDR1 DFQATT, CDR2 SNEGSKA (reference sequence). The CDR3 protein is CSADTVNTEAFF. In DNA, the CDR3 is TGCAGTGCGGATACAGTGAACACTGAAGCTTTCTTT.

The chain links TRBV20-1 to TRBJ2-5, with D perhaps assigned TRBD1 or TRBD2 (6 bases each). CDR1 DFQATT and CDR2 SNEGSKA come from the germline V gene (reference sequence). The V end was cut by 4 bases, the J end by 2 bases, with 14 bases between. The CDR3 has 14 amino acids. Here the CDR3 DNA reads TGCAGTGCTAACCCTCGGGGGCGACAAGAGACCCAGTACTTC. Protein sequence: CSANPRGRQETQYF.

Many counts were recorded for this clonotype. The CDR3 spells CSAYPGLASEQYF. The CDR3 nucleotides read TGCAGTGCTTATCCGGGACTAGCAAGCGAGCAGTACTTC. The J gene is TRBJ2-7, the V gene TRBV20-1; 9 positions agree with TRBD2. V shed 5 bases, J shed 6 bases, and the junction held 8 bases outside the gene matches. The V gene's germline CDR1 is DFQATT and CDR2 SNEGSKA (reference sequence). This CDR3 comprises 13 residues.